This T cell receptor (beta chain) was recovered during a study of CD8 T cells in ankylosing spondylitis. The study, taken as a whole, reports: Typical of ankylosing spondylitis blood, it appeared, was a TCR beta motif of several highly homologous variants. Disease-linked clones, CD8+, were relatively rare in peripheral blood. Enrichment of disease-linked clones was reportedly significant in matched ankylosing spondylitis synovial fluid. Reports of some motif variants in reactive arthritis synovial fluid and blood predate this one.

This clonotype has more than one count but fewer than ten. What it binds is not known. From the 5' RACE reads, TCRdb called clonotypes with MiXCR, one entry per CDR3 protein. The table has some 240,000 distinct CDR3 sequences, about 7% seen once. The V gene end was trimmed by 2 bases and the J gene end by 5 bases; junction bases not matched to a gene: 9. The CDR3 has 15 residues. Germline assignment: CDR1 SQVTM and CDR2 ANQGSEA. This clonotype was sampled from a male donor with ankylosing spondylitis. The chain links TRBV29-1 to TRBJ1-2; 9 bases are a match to TRBD1. The source material was blood, either unsorted or a sorted T cell fraction (not recorded which). Here the CDR3 reads CSVERIRDREYGYTF. The CDR3, as DNA: TGCAGCGTTGAAAGAATCCGGGACAGGGAATATGGCTACACCTTC.